A selection of T cell receptor beta chains follows, all from one sample in a study of cytomegalovirus exposure and HLA in healthy donors. Libraries were prepared by immunoSEQ multiplex PCR; TCRdb keeps only in-frame clonotypes and omits some of them. The profile covers 110,000 to 150,000 clones, with around three quarters appearing a single time and 2% to 2.5% taken by the ten largest. Sequenced input: PBMCs. The receptors were gathered from a woman aged 55-75 years in good health and CMV-seropositive. Both conserved end residues are part of each CDR3. D genes are given only for firm matches. Expanded clones get a size class; other rows say once, few or many, or leave the size out.

>TRBD1|TRBJ1-2|.|TRBV5-1
CASSSGTGLIGYTF
TGCGCCAGCAGCTCCGGGACAGGGTTAATAGGCTACACCTTC
>TRBD1|TRBJ1-4|.|TRBV28
CASSRTGGNEKLFF
TGTGCCAGCAGCCGGACAGGGGGAAATGAAAAACTGTTTTTT
>TRBD2|TRBJ2-7|.|TRBV5-1
CASSLFREGAYEQYF
TGCGCCAGCAGCTTGTTCCGGGAGGGGGCCTACGAGCAGTACTTC
>TRBD2|TRBJ2-7|.|TRBV27
CASSSPSGRGSYEQYF
TGTGCCAGCAGTTCCCCTAGCGGGAGGGGCTCCTACGAGCAGTACTTC
>.|TRBJ1-2|once|TRBV29-1
CSVDGQGMMGGYTF
TGCAGCGTTGATGGGCAGGGAATGATGGGCGGCTACACCTTC
>TRBD2|TRBJ2-3|.|TRBV5-6
CASSLTTGGNTQYF
TGTGCCAGCAGCTTGACAACGGGGGGGAATACGCAGTATTTT
>.|TRBJ2-2|.|TRBV7-3
CASSQGGDTGELFF
TGTGCCAGCAGTCAAGGGGGTGACACCGGGGAGCTGTTTTTT
>TRBD1|TRBJ1-2|.|TRBV28
CASSLGQTIGYTF
TGTGCCAGCAGTTTGGGACAGACAATAGGCTACACCTTC
>TRBD1|TRBJ2-7|.|TRBV2
CASSEEEGQGGGGHF
TGTGCCAGCAGTGAAGAAGAAGGACAGGGGGGAGGTGGCCACTTC
>TRBD2|TRBJ2-3|once|TRBV19
CASSIGAGGPSDTQYF
TGTGCCAGTAGTATTGGAGCGGGAGGGCCCTCAGATACGCAGTATTTT
>.|TRBJ2-1|.|TRBV5-1
CASSRAGRSYNEQFF
TGCGCCAGCAGCCGGGCGGGGAGGTCCTACAATGAGCAGTTCTTC
>.|TRBJ2-3|.|TRBV7-6
CASSLEGADTQYF
TGTGCCAGCAGCTTAGAGGGGGCAGATACGCAGTATTTT
>TRBD1|TRBJ2-6|.|TRBV18
CASSQDRAPSGANVLTF
TGTGCCAGCTCCCAGGACAGGGCCCCCTCTGGGGCCAACGTCCTGACTTTC
>.|TRBJ1-4|.|TRBV28
CASSAPAVGGEKLFF
TGTGCCAGCAGTGCCCCGGCGGTGGGAGGTGAAAAACTGTTTTTT
>.|TRBJ1-1|.|TRBV4-1
CASSPRQEDTEAFF
TGCGCCAGCAGCCCCCGACAGGAAGACACTGAAGCTTTCTTT
>.|TRBJ1-4|.|TRBV5-1
CASSLTGGGEKLFF
TGCGCCAGCAGCCTGACAGGAGGAGGAGAAAAACTGTTTTTT
>TRBD2|TRBJ2-1|.|TRBV30
CAWSRSLAGVGQFF
TGTGCCTGGAGTAGAAGTCTAGCGGGAGTCGGGCAGTTCTTC
>.|TRBJ2-7|.|TRBV2
CASRTDSYEQYF
TGTGCCAGCCGGACAGACTCCTACGAGCAGTACTTC
>.|TRBJ2-1|few|TRBV7-8
CASSLGPGNEQFF
TGTGCCAGCAGCTTAGGCCCAGGGAATGAGCAGTTCTTC
>.|TRBJ1-1|.|TRBV30
CAWSPGLNTEAFF
TGTGCCTGGAGTCCAGGGTTGAACACTGAAGCTTTCTTT
>.|TRBJ2-7|.|TRBV5-1
CASSSTGFQDYEQYF
TGCGCCAGCAGCTCGACCGGGTTCCAAGACTACGAGCAGTACTTC
>TRBD1|TRBJ2-7|.|TRBV6-5
CASRKGQGAYEQYF
TGTGCCAGCAGGAAGGGCCAGGGGGCCTACGAGCAGTACTTC
>.|TRBJ1-5|few|TRBV2
CASSFRINQPQHF
TGTGCCAGCAGTTTCAGGATCAATCAGCCCCAGCATTTT
>.|TRBJ2-1|.|TRBV10-3
CAISEKGYEQFF
TGTGCCATCAGTGAGAAGGGGTATGAGCAGTTCTTC
>.|TRBJ2-1|once|TRBV6-5
CASSYSGRDTYNEQFF
TGTGCCAGCAGTTACTCCGGGAGAGACACGTACAATGAGCAGTTCTTC
>.|TRBJ2-2|.|TRBV5-1
CASSFDGSGVTGELFF
TGCGCCAGCAGCTTCGACGGGTCGGGAGTTACCGGGGAGCTGTTTTTT
>.|TRBJ1-1|.|TRBV13
CASSSTGNTEAFF
TGTGCCAGCAGCTCCACGGGGAACACTGAAGCTTTCTTT
>TRBD2|TRBJ2-3|.|TRBV6-1
CASSEGETSGSTQYF
TGTGCCAGCAGTGAAGGTGAGACTAGCGGGAGTACGCAGTATTTT
>.|TRBJ2-5|.|TRBV10-1
CASSESSGLYQETQYF
TGCGCCAGCAGTGAGTCTTCAGGGTTGTACCAAGAGACCCAGTACTTC